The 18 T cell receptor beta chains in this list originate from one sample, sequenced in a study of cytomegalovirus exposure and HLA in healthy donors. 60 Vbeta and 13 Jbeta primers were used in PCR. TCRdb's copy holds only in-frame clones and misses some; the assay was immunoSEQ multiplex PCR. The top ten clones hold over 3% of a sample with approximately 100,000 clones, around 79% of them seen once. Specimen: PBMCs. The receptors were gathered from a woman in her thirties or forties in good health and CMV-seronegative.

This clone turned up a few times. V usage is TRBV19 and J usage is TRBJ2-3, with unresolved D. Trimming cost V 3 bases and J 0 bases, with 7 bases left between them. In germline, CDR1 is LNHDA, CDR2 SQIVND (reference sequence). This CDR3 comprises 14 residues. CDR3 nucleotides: TGTGCCAGTAGTATGCACTCTAGCACAGATACGCAGTATTTT. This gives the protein CASSMHSSTDTQYF.

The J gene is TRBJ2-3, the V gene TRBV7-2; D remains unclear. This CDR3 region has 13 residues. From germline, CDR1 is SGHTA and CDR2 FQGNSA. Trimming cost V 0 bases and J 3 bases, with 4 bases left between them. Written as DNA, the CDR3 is TGTGCCAGCAGCTTAGCTCTTACAGATACGCAGTATTTT. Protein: CASSLALTDTQYF.

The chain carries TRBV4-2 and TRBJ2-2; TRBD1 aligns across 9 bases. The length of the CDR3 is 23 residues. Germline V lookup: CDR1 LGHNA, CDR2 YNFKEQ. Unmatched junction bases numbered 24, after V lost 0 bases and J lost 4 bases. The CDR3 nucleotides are TGTGCCAGCAGCCAAGATCGCGGATCTTGGGACAGGGATTATGCCGAGTTCACCGGGGAGCTGTTTTTT. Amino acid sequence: CASSQDRGSWDRDYAEFTGELFF.

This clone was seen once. As DNA, the CDR3 is TGTGCCAGCAGCGTAGAGACAGGCTACGAGCAGTACTTC. Its translation is CASSVETGYEQYF. The chain carries TRBV9 and TRBJ2-5, with D possibly TRBD1 on 6 matching bases. The closer fit of TRBJ2-7 to the DNA end suggests the J call may be wrong. Germline CDR1 and CDR2: SGDLS and YYNGEE. The CDR3 is made up of 13 amino acids.

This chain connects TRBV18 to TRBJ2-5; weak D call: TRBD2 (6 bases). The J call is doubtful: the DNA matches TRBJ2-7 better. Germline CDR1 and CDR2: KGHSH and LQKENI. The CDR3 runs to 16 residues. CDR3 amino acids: CASSPDYDGPSYEQYF. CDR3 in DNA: TGTGCCAGCTCACCGGACTATGACGGGCCCTCCTACGAGCAGTACTTC.

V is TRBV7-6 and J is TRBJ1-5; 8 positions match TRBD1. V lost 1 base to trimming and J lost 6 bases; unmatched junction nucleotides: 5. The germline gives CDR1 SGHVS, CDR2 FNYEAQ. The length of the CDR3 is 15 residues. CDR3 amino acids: CASSLEAGGGQPQHF. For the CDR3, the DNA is TGTGCCAGCAGCTTAGAGGCAGGGGGCGGTCAGCCCCAGCATTTT.

This CDR3 reads CSGRTSGFTDTQYF. In DNA, the CDR3 is TGCAGCGGCCGGACTAGCGGATTCACAGATACGCAGTATTTT. This sequence joins TRBV29-1 and TRBJ2-3; the match to TRBD2 covers 10 bases. The CDR3 loop spans 14 amino acids. Germline CDR1 is SQVTM and CDR2 is ANQGSEA. The V gene end was trimmed by 7 bases and the J gene end by 2 bases; junction bases not matched to a gene: 6.

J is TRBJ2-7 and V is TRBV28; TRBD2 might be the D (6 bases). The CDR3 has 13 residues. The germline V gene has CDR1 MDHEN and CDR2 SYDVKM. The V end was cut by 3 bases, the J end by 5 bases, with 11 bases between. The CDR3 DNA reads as TGTGCCAGCAGTTTCAGGGAGGTAGACGAGCAGTACTTC. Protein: CASSFREVDEQYF.

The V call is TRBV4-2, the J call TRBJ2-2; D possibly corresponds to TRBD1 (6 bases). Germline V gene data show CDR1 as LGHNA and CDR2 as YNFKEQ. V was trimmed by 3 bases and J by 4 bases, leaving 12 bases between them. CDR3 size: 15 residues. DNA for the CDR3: TGTGCCAGCAGCCAGAGGACAGTGACCACCGGGGAGCTGTTTTTT. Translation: CASSQRTVTTGELFF.

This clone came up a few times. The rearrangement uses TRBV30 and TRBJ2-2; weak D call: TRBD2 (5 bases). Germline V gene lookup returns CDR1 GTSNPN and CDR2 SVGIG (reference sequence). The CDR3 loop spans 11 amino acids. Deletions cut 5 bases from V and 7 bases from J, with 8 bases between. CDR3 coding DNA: TGTGCCTGGGCCAGCGGCGGGGAGCTGTTTTTT. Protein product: CAWASGGELFF.

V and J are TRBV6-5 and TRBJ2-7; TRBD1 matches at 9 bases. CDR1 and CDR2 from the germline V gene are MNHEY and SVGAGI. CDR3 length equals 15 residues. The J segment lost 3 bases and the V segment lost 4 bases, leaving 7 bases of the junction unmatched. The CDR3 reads CASSSPEDRGYEQYF. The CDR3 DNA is TGTGCCAGCAGTTCACCCGAGGACAGGGGCTACGAGCAGTACTTC.

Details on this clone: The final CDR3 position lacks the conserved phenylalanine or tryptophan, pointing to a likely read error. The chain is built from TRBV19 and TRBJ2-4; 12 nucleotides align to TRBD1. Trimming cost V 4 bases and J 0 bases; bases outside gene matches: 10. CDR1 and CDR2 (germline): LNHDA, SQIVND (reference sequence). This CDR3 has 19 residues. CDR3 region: CASSTRGQGAIIAKNIQYS. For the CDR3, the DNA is TGTGCCAGTAGTACCCGGGGACAGGGGGCTATCATAGCCAAAAACATTCAGTACTCC.

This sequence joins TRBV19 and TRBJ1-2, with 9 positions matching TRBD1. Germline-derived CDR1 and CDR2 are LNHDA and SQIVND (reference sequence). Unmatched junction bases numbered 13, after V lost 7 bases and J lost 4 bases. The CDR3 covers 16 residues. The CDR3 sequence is CASNRDRAVSSYGYTF. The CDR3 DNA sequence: TGTGCCAGTAATCGGGACAGGGCAGTCTCCTCCTATGGCTACACCTTC. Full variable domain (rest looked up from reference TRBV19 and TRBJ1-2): DGGITQSPKYLFRKEGQNVTLSCEQNLNHDAMYWYRQDPGQGLRLIYYSQIVNDFQKGDIAEGYSVSREKKESFPLTVTSAQKNPTAFYLCASNRDRAVSSYGYTFGSGTRLTVV.

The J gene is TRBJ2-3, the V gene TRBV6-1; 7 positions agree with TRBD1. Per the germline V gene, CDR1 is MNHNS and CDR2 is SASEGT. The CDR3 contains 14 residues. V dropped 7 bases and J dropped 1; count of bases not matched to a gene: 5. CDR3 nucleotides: TGTGCCAGCATTCCTACAGGGGGCACAGATACGCAGTATTTT. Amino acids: CASIPTGGTDTQYF.

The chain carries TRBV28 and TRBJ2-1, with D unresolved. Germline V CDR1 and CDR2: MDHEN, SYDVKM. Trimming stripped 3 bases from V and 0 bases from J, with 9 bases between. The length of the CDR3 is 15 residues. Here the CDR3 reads CASSFFQFSYNEQFF. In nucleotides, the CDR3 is TGTGCCAGCAGTTTTTTTCAGTTCTCCTACAATGAGCAGTTCTTC.

The CDR3 here is CASQQGEDPYEQYF. The CDR3, as DNA: TGTGCCAGCCAACAGGGGGAAGACCCCTACGAGCAGTACTTC. This rearrangement joins TRBV18 to TRBJ2-7, with 8 bases matching TRBD1. The CDR3 consists of 14 residues. The germline gives CDR1 KGHSH, CDR2 LQKENI. Losses at the gene ends were 8 bases for V and 2 bases for J; bases not matched to a gene: 8. Using reference TRBV18 and TRBJ2-7 for the parts outside the CDR3, the full variable domain is NAGVMQNPRHLVRRRGQEARLRCSPMKGHSHVYWYRQLPEEGLKFMVYLQKENIIDESGMPKERFSAEFPKEGPSILRIQQVVRGDSAAYFCASQQGEDPYEQYFGPGTRLTVT.

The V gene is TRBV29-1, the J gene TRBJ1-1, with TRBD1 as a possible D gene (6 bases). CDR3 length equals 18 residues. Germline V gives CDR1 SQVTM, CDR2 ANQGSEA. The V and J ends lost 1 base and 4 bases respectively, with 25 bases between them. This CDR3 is CSVEGRSGGSLSGTEAFF. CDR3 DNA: TGCAGCGTTGAAGGTCGGTCGGGGGGCTCGTTGTCGGGCACTGAAGCTTTCTTT.

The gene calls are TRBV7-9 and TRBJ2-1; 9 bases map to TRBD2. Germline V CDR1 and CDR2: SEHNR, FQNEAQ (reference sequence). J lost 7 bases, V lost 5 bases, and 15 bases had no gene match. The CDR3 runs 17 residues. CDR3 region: CASSGTLAGGPRNEQFF. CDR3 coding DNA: TGTGCCAGCAGCGGGACTCTCGCGGGAGGGCCCCGAAATGAGCAGTTCTTC.